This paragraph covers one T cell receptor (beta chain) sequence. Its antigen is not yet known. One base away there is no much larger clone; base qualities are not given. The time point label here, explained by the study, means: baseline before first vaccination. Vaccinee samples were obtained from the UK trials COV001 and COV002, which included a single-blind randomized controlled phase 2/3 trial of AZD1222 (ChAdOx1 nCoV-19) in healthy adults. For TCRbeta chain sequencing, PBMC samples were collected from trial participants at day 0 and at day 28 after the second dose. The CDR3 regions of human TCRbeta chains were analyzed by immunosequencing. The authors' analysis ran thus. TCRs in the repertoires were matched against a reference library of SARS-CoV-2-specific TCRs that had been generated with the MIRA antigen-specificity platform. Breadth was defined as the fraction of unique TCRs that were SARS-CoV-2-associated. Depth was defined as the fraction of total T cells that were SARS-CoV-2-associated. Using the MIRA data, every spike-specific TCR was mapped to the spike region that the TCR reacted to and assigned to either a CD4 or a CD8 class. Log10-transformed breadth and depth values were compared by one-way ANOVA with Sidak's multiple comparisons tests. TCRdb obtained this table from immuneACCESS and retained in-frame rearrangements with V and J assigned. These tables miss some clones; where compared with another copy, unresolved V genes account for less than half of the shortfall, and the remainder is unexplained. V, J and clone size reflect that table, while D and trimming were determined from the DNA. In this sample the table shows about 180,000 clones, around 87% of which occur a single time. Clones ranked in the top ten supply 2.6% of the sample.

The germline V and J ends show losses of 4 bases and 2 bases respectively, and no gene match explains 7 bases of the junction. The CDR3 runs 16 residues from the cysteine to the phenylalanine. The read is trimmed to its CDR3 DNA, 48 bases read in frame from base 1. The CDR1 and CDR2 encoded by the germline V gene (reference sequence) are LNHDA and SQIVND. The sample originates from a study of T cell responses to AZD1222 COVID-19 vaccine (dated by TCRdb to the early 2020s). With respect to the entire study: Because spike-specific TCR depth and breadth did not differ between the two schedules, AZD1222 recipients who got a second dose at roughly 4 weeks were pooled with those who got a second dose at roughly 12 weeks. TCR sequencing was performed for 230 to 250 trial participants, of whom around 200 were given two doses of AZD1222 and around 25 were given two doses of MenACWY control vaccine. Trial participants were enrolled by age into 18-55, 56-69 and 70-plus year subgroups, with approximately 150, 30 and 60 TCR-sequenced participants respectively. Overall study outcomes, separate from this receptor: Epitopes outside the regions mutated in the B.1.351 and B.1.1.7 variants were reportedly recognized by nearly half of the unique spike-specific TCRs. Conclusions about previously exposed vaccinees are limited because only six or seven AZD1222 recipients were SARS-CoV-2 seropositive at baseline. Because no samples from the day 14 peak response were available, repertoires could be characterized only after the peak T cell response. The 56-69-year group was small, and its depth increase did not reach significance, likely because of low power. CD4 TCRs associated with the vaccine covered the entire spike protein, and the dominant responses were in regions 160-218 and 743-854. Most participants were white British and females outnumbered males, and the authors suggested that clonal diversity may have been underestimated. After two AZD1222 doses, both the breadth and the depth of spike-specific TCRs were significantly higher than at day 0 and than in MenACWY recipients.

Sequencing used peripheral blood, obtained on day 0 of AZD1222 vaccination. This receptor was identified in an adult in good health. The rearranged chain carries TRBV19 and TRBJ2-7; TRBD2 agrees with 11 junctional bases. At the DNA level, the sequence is TGTGCCAGTAGTAGGGACGGGACTAGCGGAGCCTACGAGCAGTACTTC. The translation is CASSRDGTSGAYEQYF.